A selection of T cell receptor beta chains follows, all from one sample in a study of regulatory T cells in long-lasting Graves disease. Each CDR3 protein gets one entry after TCRdb re-called the multiplex PCR reads with MiXCR. This repertoire shows some 470,000 distinct CDR3 sequences, roughly 21% found once; its top ten account for around 7%. The sample was peripheral blood mononuclear cells (PBMCs), taken when the disease was refractory, from a patient treated with antithyroid drugs. These receptors were collected from a female donor with Graves disease. Both conserved end residues are part of each CDR3. The D gene is left open where the match is weak. Size tells how often a clone was seen (once, few, many) or the class of an expanded clone, and some rows leave it out.

clone_size: many; v_call: TRBV28; d_call: .; j_call: TRBJ2-5; cdr3_aa: CASSLLGSQETQYF; cdr3_nt: TGTGCCAGCAGTTTGCTAGGGAGCCAAGAGACCCAGTACTTC
clone_size: many; v_call: TRBV6-5; d_call: .; j_call: TRBJ2-1; cdr3_aa: CASSYGAGIYNEQFF; cdr3_nt: TGTGCCAGCAGTTACGGGGCGGGGATATACAATGAGCAGTTCTTC
clone_size: many; v_call: TRBV2; d_call: TRBD2; j_call: TRBJ2-2; cdr3_aa: CASSPTSGAGELFF; cdr3_nt: TGTGCCAGCAGTCCCACTAGCGGGGCCGGGGAGCTGTTTTTT
clone_size: .; v_call: TRBV5-5; d_call: .; j_call: TRBJ1-5; cdr3_aa: CASSPEGVGQPQHF; cdr3_nt: TGTGCCAGCAGCCCGGAGGGGGTGGGCCAGCCCCAGCATTTT
clone_size: .; v_call: TRBV29-1; d_call: .; j_call: TRBJ2-1; cdr3_aa: CSVEEGAGAGLNEQFF; cdr3_nt: TGCAGCGTTGAAGAGGGGGCGGGAGCGGGGCTTAATGAGCAGTTCTTC
clone_size: .; v_call: TRBV27; d_call: .; j_call: TRBJ2-2; cdr3_aa: CASSLGPESTGELFF; cdr3_nt: TGTGCCAGCAGTTTAGGGCCGGAGTCCACCGGGGAGCTGTTTTTT
clone_size: many; v_call: TRBV6-5; d_call: .; j_call: TRBJ2-5; cdr3_aa: CASSLGGEGETQYF; cdr3_nt: TGTGCCAGCAGTTTAGGCGGGGAAGGAGAGACCCAGTACTTC
clone_size: few; v_call: TRBV7-3; d_call: .; j_call: TRBJ2-7; cdr3_aa: CASSPWWDLSYEQYF; cdr3_nt: TGTGCCAGCAGCCCCTGGTGGGATCTCTCCTACGAGCAGTACTTC
clone_size: many; v_call: TRBV27; d_call: TRBD2; j_call: TRBJ2-7; cdr3_aa: CASMTRGTYEQYF; cdr3_nt: TGTGCCAGCATGACGCGGGGGACCTACGAGCAGTACTTC
clone_size: .; v_call: TRBV7-3; d_call: .; j_call: TRBJ2-2; cdr3_aa: CASSLGSQVSGELFF; cdr3_nt: TGTGCCAGCAGCTTGGGCAGCCAAGTTTCCGGGGAGCTGTTTTTT
clone_size: many; v_call: TRBV28; d_call: TRBD2; j_call: TRBJ2-1; cdr3_aa: CASSQLSQARGEQFF; cdr3_nt: TGTGCCAGCAGTCAACTCTCACAGGCGCGGGGGGAGCAGTTCTTC
clone_size: .; v_call: TRBV12-3/TRBV12-4; d_call: .; j_call: TRBJ1-1; cdr3_aa: CASQGLGAEAFF; cdr3_nt: TGTGCCAGCCAGGGTCTAGGCGCTGAAGCTTTCTTT
clone_size: .; v_call: TRBV7-9; d_call: TRBD2; j_call: TRBJ2-1; cdr3_aa: CASSSRGGDEQFF; cdr3_nt: TGTGCCAGCAGCTCCCGGGGGGGGGATGAGCAGTTCTTC
clone_size: few; v_call: TRBV9; d_call: .; j_call: TRBJ1-6; cdr3_aa: CASSVAVGTGNSPLHF; cdr3_nt: TGTGCCAGCAGCGTAGCTGTCGGGACGGGGAATTCACCCCTCCACTTT
clone_size: .; v_call: TRBV3-1; d_call: .; j_call: TRBJ1-2; cdr3_aa: CASSQDLLGRWNGYTF; cdr3_nt: TGTGCCAGCAGCCAAGATCTGTTGGGGAGGTGGAATGGCTACACCTTC
clone_size: .; v_call: TRBV19; d_call: TRBD1; j_call: TRBJ2-7; cdr3_aa: CASSMGQGVEQYF; cdr3_nt: TGTGCCAGTAGTATGGGACAGGGTGTTGAGCAGTACTTC
clone_size: many; v_call: TRBV7-9; d_call: TRBD1; j_call: TRBJ1-2; cdr3_aa: CASSPNYQGDRYGYTF; cdr3_nt: TGTGCCAGCAGCCCCAACTACCAGGGGGACCGGTATGGCTACACCTTC
clone_size: .; v_call: TRBV2; d_call: TRBD2; j_call: TRBJ2-1; cdr3_aa: CASSGGTSGPLQFF; cdr3_nt: TGTGCCAGCAGTGGAGGGACTAGCGGTCCCTTGCAGTTCTTC